This TCR beta chain was recovered during a study of shared clonotypes between healthy human individuals. The overall study: Donors were two women and a few men aged 18 to 49. Broader study findings: Clonotype sharing among the donors was expected to vary with sequencing depth.

V lost 3 bases and J lost 7, with 10 bases in between. Germline V gene sequence: CDR1 SGHRS, CDR2 YFSETQ. The CDR3 sequence is 13 residues long. Generated by immunoSEQ multiplex PCR, the TCRdb table keeps only in-frame clones and is missing some. The top ten clones hold over 9% of a sample with 330,000 or so clones, around 67% of them seen once. Turning to this clone: Its antigen is not known.

The sequenced sample consisted of memory CD4+ T cells sorted from blood. Subset: CD45RA-negative fraction. This clonotype was obtained from a man aged 30 to 45 in good health. This chain joins TRBV5-1 and TRBJ1-4, with D maybe TRBD1 (6 bases). In DNA, the CDR3 is TGCGCCAGCAGCTCTCAGGGGTTTGAAAAACTGTTTTTT. Amino acid sequence: CASSSQGFEKLFF. Supplemented by reference TRBV5-1 and TRBJ1-4, the full variable domain reads KAGVTQTPRYLIKTRGQQVTLSCSPISGHRSVSWYQQTPGQGLQFLFEYFSETQRNKGNFPGRFSGRQFSNSRSEMNVSTLELGDSALYLCASSSQGFEKLFFGSGTQLSVL.